This T cell receptor beta chain was recorded in a study of T cell responses to AZD1222 COVID-19 vaccine. Study-level results: Among spike-specific TCRs, nearly half reportedly target unmutated variant regions. The donor group comprised mostly white British people and more females; the analysis possibly underestimated clonal diversity.

Concerning this clone: Antigen unknown.

The CDR3 sequence is 14 residues long. In germline, CDR1 is GTSNPN, CDR2 SVGIG (reference sequence). Trimming cost V 0 bases and J 5 bases, with 13 bases left between them. Some clones are missing from TCRdb's copy, which holds only in-frame ones; the method was immunoSEQ multiplex PCR. Of 150,000 to 250,000 clones listed, 91% are singletons. This chain links TRBV30 with TRBJ2-5; a weak D match, TRBD2 (6 bases). The sequence came from an adult who received the AZD1222 COVID-19 vaccine. Sequenced material: peripheral blood, taken 28 days after the second AZD1222 dose. The CDR3 DNA sequence: TGTGCCTGGAGTGTACTTGGAGGGCTGGAGACCCAGTACTTC. Amino acid sequence: CAWSVLGGLETQYF.